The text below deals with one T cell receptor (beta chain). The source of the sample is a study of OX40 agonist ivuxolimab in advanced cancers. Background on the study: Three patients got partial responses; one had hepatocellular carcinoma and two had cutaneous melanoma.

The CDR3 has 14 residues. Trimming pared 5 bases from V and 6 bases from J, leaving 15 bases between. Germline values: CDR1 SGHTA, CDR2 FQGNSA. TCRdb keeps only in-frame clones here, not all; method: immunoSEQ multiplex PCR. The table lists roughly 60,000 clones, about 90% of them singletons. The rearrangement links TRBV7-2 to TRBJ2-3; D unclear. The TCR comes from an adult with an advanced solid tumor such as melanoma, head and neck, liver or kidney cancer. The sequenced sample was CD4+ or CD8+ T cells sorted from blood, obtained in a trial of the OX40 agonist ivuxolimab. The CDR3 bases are TGTGCCAGCAGCCTAGGAAGGGTAGGGGATACGCAGTATTTT. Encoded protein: CASSLGRVGDTQYF.